This T cell receptor (beta chain) was identified during a study of beta chain features in type 1 diabetes. Study-wide context: Healthy donors and patients showed comparable age, gender and cell yields.

Germline V lookup: CDR1 SGDLS, CDR2 YYNGEE. V was pared by 0 bases and J by 2 bases, with 10 bases between. The CDR3 length is 15 residues. Regarding the study as a whole: Type 1 diabetes patients had moderately but significantly shorter TCRB CDR3s in all four CD4+ subsets.

Isolated RNA was reverse transcribed in full, so expressed TCRB transcripts were sequenced. Repertoires were generated with immunoSEQ multiplex PCR, while TCRdb's copy carries only in-frame clones and drops some. The sample contains approximately 360,000 clones, roughly 13% of which appear only once. There are a few counts of this clone. Its antigen remains unidentified. The sequence derives from a woman younger than 30 with type 1 diabetes. This chain uses TRBV9 with TRBJ2-3; a possible D gene is TRBD2 (5 bases). The sample was naive CD4+ T cells from blood. The CDR3 bases are TGTGCCAGCAGCGTAGGGACTCGAAACACAGATACGCAGTATTTT. Amino acids: CASSVGTRNTDTQYF.